This T cell receptor (beta chain) was recovered during a study of T cell responses to AZD1222 COVID-19 vaccine. Assay used: immunoSEQ multiplex PCR; TCRdb lists only in-frame clones, some missing. The profile shows some 99,000 clones, 91% of them singletons. The CDR3 spans 13 residues. V lost 6 bases to trimming and J lost 3 bases; unmatched junction nucleotides: 3. The germline V gene encodes CDR1 MNHEY and CDR2 SVGAGI. Sequencing was performed on peripheral blood, taken on day 0 of AZD1222 vaccination. The chain has TRBV6-5 and TRBJ1-2; 8 positions match TRBD1. This TCR derives from an adult in good health. CDR3 nucleotide sequence: TGTGCCAGCAGACCGGACAGGGACTATGGCTACACCTTC. It translates to CASRPDRDYGYTF.